This T cell receptor (beta chain) derives from a study of CD8 T cells in ankylosing spondylitis. Findings of the study overall: A TCR beta motif of roughly eight highly homologous variants seemed to mark ankylosing spondylitis blood.

Worth noting for this clonotype: The antigen is unknown.

Using its own MiXCR run on the 5' RACE reads, TCRdb lists one record per CDR3 protein. This table holds some 240,000 distinct CDR3 sequences, 15% to 20% found once. Germline V gene data show CDR1 as MGHRA and CDR2 as YSYEKL. Trimming pared 0 bases from V and 6 bases from J, leaving 9 bases between. The CDR3 runs 13 residues. The chain uses TRBV4-1 and TRBJ2-7; possible D gene TRBD1, 5 bases. The sequencing sample was made of blood, either unsorted or a sorted T cell fraction (not recorded which). The origin of this receptor is a male donor with ankylosing spondylitis or in good health (not recorded which). The CDR3 region is CASSQEGPSEQYF. The DNA of the CDR3 is TGCGCCAGCAGCCAAGAGGGGCCGAGCGAGCAGTACTTC.